One and the same sample provided the 28 T cell receptor beta chains below, sequenced in a study of T cells in Graves' hyperthyroidism and ophthalmopathy. Researchers took RNA transcripts and amplified the TCR beta CDR3 regions from them. An initial round of RT-PCR targeting the TCR CDR3 relied on the HTBI primer set. MiXCR was run by TCRdb on the multiplex PCR reads, yielding one entry per CDR3 protein. Here the sample spans 200,000 or so distinct CDR3 sequences, roughly 17% being singletons. Sequencing input: blood. These receptors were obtained from a woman in her fifties or sixties with Graves' hyperthyroidism.

A note on this clonotype: A much larger clone sits a single nucleotide away, making a read error possible. This chain joins TRBV29-1 and TRBJ2-7; TRBD2 matches 10 bases. TRBJ2-1 matches the DNA end more closely, so the J call is doubtful. CDR3 length equals 14 residues. Germline lookup yields CDR1 SQVTM and CDR2 ANQGSEA. The CDR3 reads CSVGTSGFSYEQFF. CDR3 nucleotide sequence: TGCAGCGTTGGGACTAGCGGTTTCTCCTACGAGCAGTTCTTC.

This clonotype was found many times. This chain uses TRBV7-2 with TRBJ1-5, with 9 bases that match TRBD1. Germline lookup yields CDR1 SGHTA and CDR2 FQGNSA. The ends lost 5 bases at V and 10 bases at J; junction bases unmatched: 9. The CDR3 spans 14 residues. CDR3 DNA: TGTGCCAGCAGCGTTCGGACAGGGGATGGTCCCCAGCATTTT. It is translated as CASSVRTGDGPQHF.

In this sample, this clonotype turned up many times. The chain joins TRBV12-5 to TRBJ2-7; TRBD2 matches at 9 bases. Germline V lookup: CDR1 LGHNT, CDR2 FRNRAP. The CDR3 is 15 residues long. J lost 3 bases, V lost 3 bases, and 6 bases had no gene match. The CDR3: CASGFSGTSSYEQYF. The CDR3 DNA is TGTGCTAGTGGTTTCTCCGGGACTAGCAGCTACGAGCAGTACTTC.

This clonotype was recorded a few times. This chain links TRBV27 with TRBJ2-4, with 8 nucleotides matching TRBD2. Germline assignment: CDR1 MNHEY and CDR2 SMNVEV (reference sequence). CDR3 length equals 15 residues. V was clipped by 5 bases and J by 3 bases; unmatched bases: 6. The CDR3 DNA is TGTGCCAGCAGTAAGCGGGAGTGGGGCAAAAACATTCAGTACTTC. Protein sequence: CASSKREWGKNIQYF.

The sample holds many counts of this clonotype. The chain recombines TRBV6-1 with TRBJ2-3; D is unresolved. CDR1 and CDR2 (germline): MNHNS, SASEGT. This CDR3 has 13 residues. Trimming cost V 8 bases and J 4 bases, with 13 bases left between them. This chain's CDR3 is CASAQQAADTQYF. CDR3 nucleotides: TGTGCCAGCGCCCAGCAGGCCGCAGATACGCAGTATTTT.

The V and J genes are TRBV11-3 and TRBJ1-4; 8 bases line up with TRBD1. This CDR3 region has 21 residues. Trimming at V came to 6 bases and at J to 6 bases, leaving 27 bases not matched to a gene. Germline V gene lookup returns CDR1 SGHNT and CDR2 YENEEA. CDR3 nucleotides: TGTGCCAGCAGTTTAAGGCCCCACTTTGGACAGGGCCAGGCTCCCGATGAAAAACTGTTTTTT. Protein product: CASSLRPHFGQGQAPDEKLFF.

This clonotype has a handful of counts. A much larger clone lies a single base off, so this may be a read error. The J gene is TRBJ2-1, the V gene TRBV24-1, with D unclear. The CDR3 runs 15 residues. Germline V gene sequence: CDR1 KGHDR, CDR2 SFDVKD. Trimming cost V 5 bases and J 4 bases, with 14 bases left between them. The CDR3 coding sequence is TGTGCCACCAGTGCTACAGAACAGCAATACAATGAGCAGTTCTTC. This sequence encodes CATSATEQQYNEQFF.

The table lists this clonotype with many counts. V usage is TRBV12-5 and J usage is TRBJ1-2, with unresolved D. The CDR3 is 15 residues long. Between the trimmed V and J ends, which lost 5 bases and 1 base, there was a span of 14 bases. CDR1 LGHNT and CDR2 FRNRAP come from the germline V gene. CDR3 residues: CASGPPYAFNYGYTF. CDR3 DNA: TGTGCTAGTGGTCCCCCATATGCTTTTAACTATGGCTACACCTTC.

This clonotype was counted only a few times. The chain carries TRBV3-1 and TRBJ2-5, with D perhaps TRBD1 or TRBD2 (5 bases each). CDR1 and CDR2 (germline): LGHDT, YNNKEL (reference sequence). This CDR3 comprises 14 residues. The ends were cut back, 1 base at V and 7 bases at J, with 13 bases in the middle. CDR3 residues: CASSQAGTAGTQYF. CDR3 sequence (DNA): TGTGCCAGCAGCCAAGCCGGGACGGCCGGGACCCAGTACTTC.

This chain uses TRBV19 with TRBJ2-7; 9 bases are a match to TRBD1. The CDR3 has 13 amino acids. Germline CDR1 is LNHDA and CDR2 is SQIVND (reference sequence). V dropped 11 bases and J dropped 6; count of bases not matched to a gene: 11. The CDR3 spells CAVAWDRASEQYF. CDR3 DNA: TGTGCCGTAGCATGGGACAGGGCTTCCGAGCAGTACTTC.

This clonotype was seen only a few times. The chain joins TRBV20-1 to TRBJ2-2; possible D gene TRBD2, 5 bases. CDR1 DFQATT and CDR2 SNEGSKA come from the germline V gene (reference sequence). The CDR3 consists of 13 residues. V lost 5 bases and J 0 bases, leaving 7 bases between the germline ends. The CDR3 spells CSAPDSNTGELFF. DNA for the CDR3: TGCAGTGCTCCGGACTCGAACACCGGGGAGCTGTTTTTT.

V is TRBV3-1 and J is TRBJ2-7; 11 nucleotides match TRBD2. The ends lost 4 bases at V and 6 bases at J; junction bases unmatched: 5. The length of the CDR3 is 14 residues. Germline-derived CDR1 and CDR2 are LGHDT and YNNKEL (reference sequence). The CDR3 bases are TGTGCCAGCAGCCCGGGACTAGCGGACTCCGAGCAGTACTTC. The encoded protein is CASSPGLADSEQYF.

This clonotype was found once. The chain uses TRBV10-3 and TRBJ2-5; D may be TRBD1 (6 bases). This CDR3 contains 15 residues. Germline loops: CDR1 ENHRY, CDR2 SYGVKD. The V end was cut by 0 bases, the J end by 4 bases, with 12 bases between. Here the CDR3 reads CAISESLGRGETQYF. CDR3 DNA sequence: TGTGCCATCAGTGAGTCCTTGGGCAGGGGAGAGACCCAGTACTTC.

The sample holds many counts of this clonotype. The chain's CDR3 is CASTGTGNTEAFF. For the CDR3, the DNA is TGTGCCAGCACAGGGACAGGGAACACTGAAGCTTTCTTT. The chain is built from TRBV27 and TRBJ1-1, with 8 bases identical to TRBD1. V lost 7 bases to trimming and J lost 1 base; unmatched junction nucleotides: 2. Germline V gene lookup returns CDR1 MNHEY and CDR2 SMNVEV (reference sequence). CDR3 length: 13 residues.

This clonotype was counted at least ten times. The CDR3 DNA sequence: TGTGCCAGCAGTCCTCAGGATAGCAATCAGCCCCAGCATTTT. Translated, it gives CASSPQDSNQPQHF. This rearrangement joins TRBV12-3 or TRBV12-4 to TRBJ1-5; D is uncertain. V shed 5 bases and J shed 0 bases, with 8 bases lying between them. The CDR3 runs 14 residues.

In this sample, this clonotype turned up a few times. The chain employs TRBV5-1 and TRBJ1-1; the D is unclear. V was trimmed by 4 bases and J by 1 base, leaving 8 bases between them. CDR3 length: 13 amino acids. Germline loops: CDR1 SGHRS, CDR2 YFSETQ. The CDR3 DNA sequence: TGCGCCAGCAGCCTACAAAAGAACACTGAAGCTTTCTTT. Protein product: CASSLQKNTEAFF. Full variable domain (outside the CDR3, taken from reference TRBV5-1 and TRBJ1-1): KAGVTQTPRYLIKTRGQQVTLSCSPISGHRSVSWYQQTPGQGLQFLFEYFSETQRNKGNFPGRFSGRQFSNSRSEMNVSTLELGDSALYLCASSLQKNTEAFFGQGTRLTVV.

In its sample, this clonotype was seen many times. This rearrangement joins TRBV7-9 to TRBJ1-1; D gene unclear. Trimming removed 5 bases from V and 2 bases from J, with 3 bases in between. Germline V CDR1 and CDR2: SEHNR, FQNEAQ (reference sequence). This CDR3 has 11 residues. CDR3 protein: CASSGNTEAFF. DNA of the CDR3: TGTGCCAGCAGCGGCAACACTGAAGCTTTCTTT.

The chain joins TRBV7-8 to TRBJ2-1; TRBD1 matches 7 bases. Germline lookup yields CDR1 SGHVS and CDR2 FQNEAQ. With V trimmed by 5 bases and J by 2 bases, 6 bases remained unmatched. This CDR3 comprises 15 residues. The CDR3 DNA is TGTGCCAGCAGCCTAGACAGGGCAGCCTACAATGAGCAGTTCTTC. Translation: CASSLDRAAYNEQFF. Full variable domain (missing parts from reference TRBV7-8 and TRBJ2-1): GAGVSQSPRYKVAKRGQDVALRCDPISGHVSLFWYQQALGQGPEFLTYFQNEAQLDKSGLPSDRFFAERPEGSVSTLKIQRTQQEDSAVYLCASSLDRAAYNEQFFGPGTRLTVL.

The sample holds many counts of this clonotype. V gene TRBV28 combines with J gene TRBJ1-1, with TRBD1 as a possible D gene (5 bases). CDR1 is MDHEN and CDR2 is SYDVKM in the germline V gene. The CDR3 loop spans 15 amino acids. Deletions cut 5 bases from V and 1 base from J, with 14 bases between. This CDR3 reads CASSGPTDTNTEAFF. For the CDR3, the DNA is TGTGCCAGCAGTGGTCCGACAGATACGAACACTGAAGCTTTCTTT.

The chain is built from TRBV5-1 and TRBJ2-1; 11 bases align to TRBD2. This CDR3 region has 17 residues. Germline V gives CDR1 SGHRS, CDR2 YFSETQ. V was clipped by 4 bases and J by 9 bases; unmatched bases: 15. The chain's CDR3 is CASSPRTGTSGNSEQFF. In DNA form, the CDR3 reads TGCGCCAGCAGCCCCAGGACAGGGACTAGCGGAAACAGTGAGCAGTTCTTC. Drawing the rest from reference TRBV5-1 and TRBJ2-1, the complete variable domain is KAGVTQTPRYLIKTRGQQVTLSCSPISGHRSVSWYQQTPGQGLQFLFEYFSETQRNKGNFPGRFSGRQFSNSRSEMNVSTLELGDSALYLCASSPRTGTSGNSEQFFGPGTRLTVL.

This clonotype was found many times. The chain couples TRBV14 to TRBJ2-5, with 10 bases aligning to TRBD2. CDR3 length: 16 residues. The V and J ends lost 0 bases and 5 bases, in that order; junction bases with no gene match: 6. Germline V gene data show CDR1 as SGHDN and CDR2 as FVKESK. CDR3 loop: CASSQDPSGRFETQYF. CDR3 sequence (DNA): TGTGCCAGCAGCCAAGACCCTAGCGGGAGATTTGAGACCCAGTACTTC.

Ten or more counts support this clonotype. The chain is built from TRBV20-1 and TRBJ2-7; D remains unclear. This CDR3 contains 13 residues. CDR1 DFQATT and CDR2 SNEGSKA come from the germline V gene (reference sequence). V lost 6 bases to trimming and J lost 7 bases, with 19 bases between them. This chain's CDR3 is CSATANWVGEQYF. CDR3 sequence (DNA): TGCAGTGCCACGGCCAACTGGGTTGGTGAGCAGTACTTC.

At least ten counts were recorded for this clonotype. The V gene is TRBV6-1, the J gene TRBJ1-5; D is possibly TRBD1 (6 bases). CDR3 length: 19 residues. The V and J ends lost 5 bases and 4 bases respectively, with 27 bases between them. Germline V lookup: CDR1 MNHNS, CDR2 SASEGT. Here the CDR3 reads CASSPLLTGRDITNQPQHF. The CDR3 DNA is TGTGCCAGCAGTCCCCTACTCACCGGTCGGGACATCACGAATCAGCCCCAGCATTTT.

This clonotype came up many times. The chain is built from TRBV7-2 and TRBJ1-2; tentative D call: TRBD1 (6 bases). Trimming took off 1 base at V and 7 bases at J, with 13 bases between the two ends. Germline values: CDR1 SGHTA, CDR2 FQGNSA. The CDR3 runs to 14 residues. The chain's CDR3 is CASSLDRGAAGYTF. The CDR3 nucleotides read TGTGCCAGCAGCTTAGATCGGGGGGCGGCTGGCTACACCTTC.

This clonotype was detected once. The chain links TRBV4-1 to TRBJ1-3; D unclear. With 2 bases removed from V and 0 bases from J, the gap between germline ends came to 8 bases. CDR1 MGHRA and CDR2 YSYEKL come from the germline V gene. The CDR3 consists of 15 residues. DNA for the CDR3: TGCGCCAGCAGCCAAATCGGGCCCTCTGGAAACACCATATATTTT. This translates into CASSQIGPSGNTIYF.

This clonotype has a count of ten or more. The chain uses TRBV29-1 and TRBJ1-1; D is perhaps TRBD1 (6 bases). The V gene's germline CDR1 is SQVTM and CDR2 ANQGSEA. The CDR3 has 16 amino acids. The V gene lost 0 bases and the J gene lost 0 bases, with 14 bases spanning the gap. In DNA form, the CDR3 reads TGCAGCGTTGAAGACACGGGAGGGGGGTTGAACACTGAAGCTTTCTTT. Its translation: CSVEDTGGGLNTEAFF.

The rearrangement links TRBV29-1 to TRBJ2-7; D is perhaps TRBD2 (6 bases). The CDR3 consists of 13 residues. The germline V and J ends were trimmed by 6 bases and 0 bases, with 12 bases remaining between them. Germline CDR1 reads SQVTM; CDR2 reads ANQGSEA. This CDR3 reads CSVRGMASYEQYF. DNA for the CDR3: TGCAGCGTACGGGGGATGGCCTCCTACGAGCAGTACTTC.

On this clonotype itself: Given a much more abundant clone one base away, this may be a read error. This likely comes from a read error, as the CDR3 has no conserved phenylalanine or tryptophan at its end. This chain joins TRBV18 and TRBJ1-5, with D possibly matching TRBD1 (5 bases). Germline V CDR1 and CDR2: KGHSH, LQKENI. The CDR3 covers 13 residues. V was pared by 3 bases and J by 9 bases, with 12 bases between. CDR3 coding DNA: TGTGCCAGCTCACCCGGACGACAGTGGCCCCAGCATGTT. Translation gives CASSPGRQWPQHV.